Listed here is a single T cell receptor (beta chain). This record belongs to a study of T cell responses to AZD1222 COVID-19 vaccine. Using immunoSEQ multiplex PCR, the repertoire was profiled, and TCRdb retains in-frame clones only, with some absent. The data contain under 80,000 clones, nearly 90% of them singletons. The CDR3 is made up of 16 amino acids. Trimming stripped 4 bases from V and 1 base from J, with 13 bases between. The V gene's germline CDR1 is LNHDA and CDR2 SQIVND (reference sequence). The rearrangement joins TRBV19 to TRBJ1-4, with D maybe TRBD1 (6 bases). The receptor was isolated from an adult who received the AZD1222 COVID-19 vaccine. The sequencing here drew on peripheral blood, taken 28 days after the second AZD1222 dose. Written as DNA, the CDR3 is TGTGCCAGTAGTACAGTTCAAGGGGGAACTAATGAAAAACTGTTTTTT. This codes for CASSTVQGGTNEKLFF. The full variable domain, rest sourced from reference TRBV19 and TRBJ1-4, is DGGITQSPKYLFRKEGQNVTLSCEQNLNHDAMYWYRQDPGQGLRLIYYSQIVNDFQKGDIAEGYSVSREKKESFPLTVTSAQKNPTAFYLCASSTVQGGTNEKLFFGSGTQLSVL.